One and the same sample provided the 27 T cell receptor beta chains below, sequenced in a study of blood T cell repertoires in COVID-19. The assay was immunoSEQ multiplex PCR, and TCRdb's table has in-frame clones only and misses some. The sample has over 200,000 clones; roughly 90% are singletons. Sample: peripheral blood. Receptor source: a man in his 60s with COVID-19, enrolled during active disease.

V usage is TRBV18 and J usage is TRBJ2-2, with unresolved D. Trimming removed 5 bases from V and 2 bases from J, with 12 bases in between. Germline lookup yields CDR1 KGHSH and CDR2 LQKENI. The CDR3 extends over 15 amino acids. Here the CDR3 DNA reads TGTGCCAGCTCAACCCGGGTCGGCAACACCGGGGAGCTGTTTTTT. Protein product: CASSTRVGNTGELFF.

The chain combines TRBV18 with TRBJ2-2, with a possible D match to TRBD1 (5 bases). V was shortened by 1 base and J by 7 bases, with 13 bases between the two germline ends. CDR3 length: 15 amino acids. Germline loops: CDR1 KGHSH, CDR2 LQKENI. CDR3 in DNA: TGTGCCAGCTCACCACTCCTCCAGGGCGTCGGGGAGCTGTTTTTT. It translates to CASSPLLQGVGELFF.

The chain carries TRBV3-1 (or the pseudogene TRBV3-2) and TRBJ1-2, with 7 bases fitting TRBD1. J gave up 8 bases and V 0 bases, and 9 bases lay outside the gene matches. The CDR3 totals 15 residues. Germline V gene lookup returns CDR1 LGHDT and CDR2 YNNKEL (reference sequence). CDR3 sequence reads: CASSQDHGGGRGYTF. In DNA form, the CDR3 reads TGTGCCAGCAGCCAAGATCACGGAGGGGGCCGGGGCTACACCTTC.

J is TRBJ1-1 and V is TRBV3-1 (or the pseudogene TRBV3-2); D gene unclear. V was trimmed by 1 base and J by 6 bases, leaving 9 bases between them. Germline V gene sequence: CDR1 LGHDT, CDR2 YNNKEL (reference sequence). CDR3 length equals 13 residues. The CDR3 protein is CASSQGGFAEAFF. DNA of the CDR3: TGTGCCAGCAGCCAAGGAGGGTTCGCTGAAGCTTTCTTT.

The chain combines TRBV19 with TRBJ2-3; TRBD1 might be the D (6 bases). Trimming removed 1 base at V and 2 bases at J, with 13 bases between. CDR3 size: 16 residues. In germline, CDR1 is LNHDA, CDR2 SQIVND (reference sequence). Here the CDR3 DNA reads TGTGCCAGTAGTATAGCAGGGGCCAGAAACACAGATACGCAGTATTTT. Translated, it gives CASSIAGARNTDTQYF.

The V gene is TRBV5-1, the J gene TRBJ2-1, with a tentative D call TRBD1 (5 bases). V lost 2 bases and J lost 8, with 11 bases in between. Germline loops: CDR1 SGHRS, CDR2 YFSETQ. This CDR3 has 13 residues. This CDR3 reads CASSLTPGYEQFF. In DNA, the CDR3 is TGCGCCAGCAGCTTAACACCAGGGTATGAGCAGTTCTTC. The whole variable domain, remainder taken from reference TRBV5-1 and TRBJ2-1, is KAGVTQTPRYLIKTRGQQVTLSCSPISGHRSVSWYQQTPGQGLQFLFEYFSETQRNKGNFPGRFSGRQFSNSRSEMNVSTLELGDSALYLCASSLTPGYEQFFGPGTRLTVL.

The rearrangement uses TRBV5-8 and TRBJ1-2, with TRBD1 as a possible D gene (5 bases). Trimming left V 3 bases short and J 2 bases short, with 14 bases between. This CDR3 spans 15 amino acids. Per germline, CDR1 SGHTS and CDR2 YDEGEE. The CDR3 nucleotides are TGTGCCAGCAGCTGGGGCGGGGGAACGAACTATGGCTACACCTTC. Its protein is CASSWGGGTNYGYTF.

The chain is built from TRBV15 and TRBJ2-3; D gene ambiguous. Trimming removed 0 bases from V and 1 base from J, with 11 bases in between. Germline V lookup: CDR1 LNHNV, CDR2 YYDKDF (reference sequence). CDR3 length equals 16 residues. DNA of the CDR3: TGTGCCACCAGCAGAGATCTGGCGGCGGGCACAGATACGCAGTATTTT. This translates into CATSRDLAAGTDTQYF.

This sequence joins TRBV18 and TRBJ2-1; 13 nucleotides align to TRBD2. Germline V gene data show CDR1 as KGHSH and CDR2 as LQKENI. The length of the CDR3 is 16 residues. V lost 3 bases to trimming and J lost 6 bases; unmatched junction nucleotides: 5. CDR3 coding DNA: TGTGCCAGCTCACCCCGGACTAGCGGGAGCTTCAATGAGCAGTTCTTC. Its protein product is CASSPRTSGSFNEQFF.

The chain has TRBV27 and TRBJ1-6, with 8 positions matching TRBD1. Trimming cost V 6 bases and J 10 bases; bases outside gene matches: 8. This CDR3 is 14 amino acids long. Looked up from germline, CDR1 is MNHEY and CDR2 is SMNVEV (reference sequence). The CDR3 protein is CASRSGGAHSPLHF. CDR3 coding DNA: TGTGCCAGCAGGTCAGGGGGCGCACACTCACCCCTCCACTTT.

V and J are TRBV12-3 or TRBV12-4 and TRBJ1-1, with D possibly matching TRBD1 (5 bases). V lost 5 bases, J lost 2 bases, and 9 bases lay in between. CDR3 length: 13 amino acids. The CDR3 reads CASSDSFNTEAFF. The CDR3 nucleotides read TGTGCCAGCAGTGACAGTTTTAACACTGAAGCTTTCTTT.

The V gene is TRBV5-4, the J gene TRBJ1-1, with D possibly TRBD1 on 5 matching bases. This CDR3 is 16 amino acids long. V lost 0 bases, J lost 0 bases, and 12 bases lay in between. Germline values: CDR1 SGHNT, CDR2 YYREEE (reference sequence). CDR3 bases: TGTGCCAGCAGCTTGGCCGGAGGGACCCTGAACACTGAAGCTTTCTTT. This sequence encodes CASSLAGGTLNTEAFF.

The chain has TRBV7-2 and TRBJ1-5; D might be TRBD1 (6 bases). The V and J ends lost 6 bases and 3 bases respectively, with 12 bases between them. The CDR3 extends over 14 amino acids. CDR1 is SGHTA, CDR2 FQGNSA, per germline. The CDR3: CASSPQGINQPQHF. In DNA, the CDR3 is TGTGCCAGCAGTCCGCAGGGGATCAATCAGCCCCAGCATTTT.

This clone appeared a single time. The chain uses TRBV10-3 and TRBJ1-4; unclear D gene. The germline V gene has CDR1 ENHRY and CDR2 SYGVKD. The CDR3 runs to 15 residues. V was clipped by 2 bases and J by 5 bases, with 12 bases between them. The CDR3 coding sequence is TGTGCCATCAGTGAGGGTGATAGAGGGAATGAAAAACTGTTTTTT. Translated: CAISEGDRGNEKLFF.

V and J are TRBV6-5 and TRBJ2-2; TRBD2 matches at 9 bases. The CDR3 totals 15 residues. Germline lookup yields CDR1 MNHEY and CDR2 SVGAGI. Unmatched junction bases numbered 9, after V lost 7 bases and J lost 6 bases. CDR3 sequence: CASTLRREGPGELFF. In nucleotides, the CDR3 is TGTGCCAGCACCCTAAGGCGGGAGGGCCCCGGGGAGCTGTTTTTT.

The chain is built from TRBV3-1 (or the pseudogene TRBV3-2) and TRBJ2-1; TRBD2 agrees at 8 bases. The length of the CDR3 is 17 residues. Germline V gives CDR1 LGHDT, CDR2 YNNKEL (reference sequence). Unmatched junction bases numbered 16, after V lost 3 bases and J lost 9 bases. The CDR3 spells CASSHNRGTGGLGEQFF. In DNA, the CDR3 is TGTGCCAGCAGCCACAATAGGGGTACGGGGGGGCTAGGTGAGCAGTTCTTC.

The V gene is TRBV7-6, the J gene TRBJ2-2; D gene uncertain. CDR1 is SGHVS, CDR2 FNYEAQ, per germline. The CDR3 spans 16 residues. V was shortened by 1 base and J by 0 bases, with 9 bases between the two germline ends. The CDR3 coding sequence is TGTGCCAGCAGCTTAGTATCGTCAGCGAACACCGGGGAGCTGTTTTTT. Amino acid sequence: CASSLVSSANTGELFF.

This clone was detected once. Written as DNA, the CDR3 is TGTGCCAGCAGCATTAGCGGTGAGCAGTTCTTC. It yields the protein CASSISGEQFF. This chain connects TRBV7-3 to TRBJ2-1; D possibly corresponds to TRBD2 (6 bases). With 5 bases removed from V and 9 bases from J, the gap between germline ends came to 8 bases. Germline lookup yields CDR1 SGHTA and CDR2 FQGTGA. CDR3 length: 11 amino acids.

The rearrangement uses TRBV19 and TRBJ1-2; TRBD1 agrees at 7 bases. Germline V gene lookup returns CDR1 LNHDA and CDR2 SQIVND (reference sequence). CDR3 length equals 15 residues. With 3 bases clipped from V and 7 bases from J, the junction kept 11 bases outside the gene matches. The CDR3 protein is CASSILVDRVVGYTF. In DNA, the CDR3 is TGTGCCAGTAGTATTCTTGTTGACAGGGTCGTTGGCTACACCTTC.

This clone has just one count. The chain couples TRBV19 to TRBJ1-2; 8 positions agree with TRBD1. This CDR3 spans 16 amino acids. Trimming removed 4 bases from V and 3 bases from J; junction bases left unmatched: 10. CDR1 is LNHDA and CDR2 is SQIVND in the germline V gene (reference sequence). The CDR3, as DNA: TGTGCCAGTAGTAACTACGCAGGGGGCGCGGACTATGGCTACACCTTC. It codes for CASSNYAGGADYGYTF.

This chain connects TRBV18 to TRBJ1-1, with TRBD1 matching 7 bases. The CDR3 is made up of 12 amino acids. Losses at the gene ends were 3 bases for V and 8 bases for J; bases not matched to a gene: 3. Germline lookup yields CDR1 KGHSH and CDR2 LQKENI. For the CDR3, the DNA is TGTGCCAGCTCACCCCCGGGACAGGAAGCTTTCTTT. It specifies CASSPPGQEAFF. Drawing the rest from reference TRBV18 and TRBJ1-1, the complete variable domain is NAGVMQNPRHLVRRRGQEARLRCSPMKGHSHVYWYRQLPEEGLKFMVYLQKENIIDESGMPKERFSAEFPKEGPSILRIQQVVRGDSAAYFCASSPPGQEAFFGQGTRLTVV.

This sequence joins TRBV28 and TRBJ2-3; D gene uncertain. This CDR3 is built from 12 residues. With 4 bases removed from V and 6 bases from J, the gap between germline ends came to 8 bases. Per germline, CDR1 MDHEN and CDR2 SYDVKM. Written as DNA, the CDR3 is TGTGCCAGCAGTTCTTCCTCGGATACGCAGTATTTT. Amino acids: CASSSSSDTQYF.

The V call is TRBV6-5, the J call TRBJ1-6; TRBD1 matches at 8 bases. The CDR3 runs 16 residues. Trimming removed 2 bases from V and 5 bases from J; junction bases left unmatched: 5. Per the germline V gene, CDR1 is MNHEY and CDR2 is SVGAGI. The CDR3 DNA reads as TGTGCCAGCAGTTACCGGACAGGGCGAGATAATTCACCCCTCCACTTT. Translation gives CASSYRTGRDNSPLHF.

The rearrangement joins TRBV4-1 to TRBJ2-1; possible D gene TRBD2, 5 bases. V lost 1 base and J 9 bases, leaving 7 bases between the germline ends. The CDR3 is 12 amino acids. CDR1 and CDR2 from the germline V gene are MGHRA and YSYEKL. The CDR3 DNA reads TGCGCCAGCAGCCAAGCCGGGGTTGAGCAGTTCTTC. As protein: CASSQAGVEQFF.

V gene TRBV7-9 combines with J gene TRBJ2-1; 7 positions agree with TRBD1. Germline V gene data show CDR1 as SEHNR and CDR2 as FQNEAQ (reference sequence). Losses at the gene ends were 3 bases for V and 8 bases for J; bases not matched to a gene: 4. The CDR3 loop spans 13 amino acids. The chain's CDR3 is CASSLTGFYEQFF. The CDR3 bases are TGTGCCAGCAGCTTGACAGGGTTTTATGAGCAGTTCTTC.

This clone was seen only once. J is TRBJ2-1 and V is TRBV4-1; 7 nucleotides match TRBD2. Germline CDR1 reads MGHRA; CDR2 reads YSYEKL. V lost 0 bases and J lost 4; bases outside the gene matches: 6. The CDR3 totals 16 residues. The CDR3 DNA sequence: TGCGCCAGCAGCCAAGATTGGGCGGGGGTGTACAATGAGCAGTTCTTC. Amino acid sequence: CASSQDWAGVYNEQFF.

The rearrangement joins TRBV9 to TRBJ2-3, with D maybe TRBD2 (6 bases). The length of the CDR3 is 13 residues. Trimming stripped 4 bases from V and 4 bases from J, with 10 bases between. The germline gives CDR1 SGDLS, CDR2 YYNGEE. CDR3 loop: CASSPGGADTQYF. The CDR3 DNA sequence: TGTGCCAGCAGCCCCGGAGGGGCAGATACGCAGTATTTT.